This paragraph reports one T cell receptor (beta chain). The data derive from a study of shared T cell receptors in the human thymus. The trim removed 5 bases at V and 2 bases at J, leaving 5 bases unmatched. The CDR3 runs to 14 residues. Germline V CDR1 and CDR2: LNHDA, SQIVND (reference sequence). Repertoires were generated with immunoSEQ multiplex PCR, while TCRdb's copy carries only in-frame clones and drops some. The sample includes approximately 660,000 clones, approximately 90% of them seen just once. The sample also formed part of further work on human thymus T cells. From that study: Thymus tissue for the work was resected from patients undergoing corrective heart surgery.

The source of this sequence is a boy under three years old with a congenital heart defect. The rearrangement joins TRBV19 to TRBJ2-5; 7 nucleotides line up with TRBD1. Material for sequencing was thymocytes. CDR3 nucleotides: TGTGCCAGTAGTGACGGGACAGCTCAAGAGACCCAGTACTTC. Translation gives CASSDGTAQETQYF. The whole variable domain, filled in from reference TRBV19 and TRBJ2-5, reads DGGITQSPKYLFRKEGQNVTLSCEQNLNHDAMYWYRQDPGQGLRLIYYSQIVNDFQKGDIAEGYSVSREKKESFPLTVTSAQKNPTAFYLCASSDGTAQETQYFGPGTRLLVL.